The 9 T cell receptor beta chains reported below all come from one sample, sequenced in a study of shared clonotypes between healthy human individuals. Assay used: immunoSEQ multiplex PCR; TCRdb lists only in-frame clones, some missing. The sample includes 530,000 or so clones, roughly 85% seen only once; the top ten take around 12%. Material: PBMCs. These receptors originate from a woman aged 40 to 49 in good health. Some clones in this sample may be carry-over from other donors' samples.

The chain employs TRBV5-4 and TRBJ2-1, with TRBD2 matching 8 bases. Trimming at V came to 5 bases and at J to 6 bases, leaving 10 bases not matched to a gene. Germline loops: CDR1 SGHNT, CDR2 YYREEE (reference sequence). The CDR3 is made up of 15 amino acids. The CDR3 nucleotides are TGTGCCAGCAGTTACAGGCGGGAGGTTCCCAATGAGCAGTTCTTC. Its protein product is CASSYRREVPNEQFF.

Remarks on this clone: This likely came from a read error, as a far larger clone is one base away. This CDR3 reads CASSPIWQGSGYTF. CDR3 DNA sequence: TGTGCCAGCAGCCCTATATGGCAGGGGAGCGGCTACACCTTC. The rearrangement links TRBV7-2 to TRBJ1-2; weak D call: TRBD1 (6 bases). The CDR3 has 14 amino acids. Germline lookup yields CDR1 SGHTA and CDR2 FQGNSA. Trimming stripped 5 bases from V and 8 bases from J, with 18 bases between.

V usage is TRBV2 and J usage is TRBJ1-5; possibly TRBD1 for D (5 bases). This CDR3 contains 13 residues. From germline, CDR1 is SNHLY and CDR2 FYNNEI. V was cut by 8 bases and J by 0 bases, with 8 bases left in between. The CDR3: CASVTDSNQPQHF. The DNA of the CDR3 is TGTGCCAGCGTGACAGATAGCAATCAGCCCCAGCATTTT.

The table lists this clone with many counts. The same CDR3 arises from other DNA sequences in this sample as well. The chain is built from TRBV6-4 and TRBJ2-3; possible D gene TRBD2, 5 bases. The germline V and J ends were trimmed by 3 bases and 0 bases, with 7 bases remaining between them. Germline V lookup: CDR1 MRHNA, CDR2 SNTAGT. The CDR3 has 14 amino acids. CDR3 sequence reads: CASSDGGSTDTQYF. CDR3 nucleotides: TGTGCCAGCAGTGATGGCGGGAGCACAGATACGCAGTATTTT.

The count of this clone is one. This may stem from a read error, because a much larger clone lies one nucleotide away. In this CDR3 the conserved last residue, phenylalanine or tryptophan, is missing, so a read error is likely. This chain connects TRBV4-3 to TRBJ1-2; perhaps TRBD1 as D (5 bases). V was clipped by 4 bases and J by 0 bases, with 9 bases between them. The germline V gene has CDR1 LGHNA and CDR2 YSLEER. The CDR3 runs to 14 residues. Here the CDR3 DNA reads TGCGCCAGCAGCCTGACAGAAACTAACTATGGCTACACCCTC. It yields the protein CASSLTETNYGYTL.

The V and J genes are TRBV6-6 and TRBJ2-1; possibly TRBD2 for D (6 bases). V was shortened by 0 bases and J by 4 bases, with 13 bases between the two germline ends. The CDR3 has 16 amino acids. Germline-derived CDR1 and CDR2 are MNHNY and SVGAGI (reference sequence). CDR3 in amino acids: CASSYSPGTPYNEQFF. DNA for the CDR3: TGTGCCAGCAGTTACTCCCCCGGGACTCCATACAATGAGCAGTTCTTC.

The rearrangement links TRBV30 to TRBJ1-5; 7 bases map to TRBD1. V was clipped by 4 bases and J by 5 bases; unmatched bases: 8. The CDR3 loop spans 14 amino acids. In germline, CDR1 is GTSNPN, CDR2 SVGIG (reference sequence). The CDR3 sequence: CAWTKKGADQPQHF. As DNA, the CDR3 is TGTGCCTGGACCAAGAAGGGGGCGGATCAGCCCCAGCATTTT. The whole variable domain, remainder taken from reference TRBV30 and TRBJ1-5, is SQTIHQWPATLVQPVGSPLSLECTVEGTSNPNLYWYRQAAGRGLQLLFYSVGIGQISSEVPQNLSASRPQDRQFILSSKKLLLSDSGFYLCAWTKKGADQPQHFGDGTRLSIL.

The chain joins TRBV19 to TRBJ1-2; 10 positions match TRBD1. Germline trimming cut 4 bases from V and 4 bases from J; bases unmatched to any gene: 3. Germline CDR1 is LNHDA and CDR2 is SQIVND (reference sequence). This CDR3 has 14 amino acids. CDR3 nucleotide sequence: TGTGCCAGTAGTAGACAGGGGGCTGGCTATGGCTACACCTTC. This translates into CASSRQGAGYGYTF.

This sequence joins TRBV6-6 and TRBJ2-1; unclear D gene. This CDR3 has 13 amino acids. Germline V gene sequence: CDR1 MNHNY, CDR2 SVGAGI (reference sequence). Deletions cut 5 bases from V and 6 bases from J, with 11 bases between. The DNA of the CDR3 is TGTGCCAGCAGTCCCCCTGGGGTCAATGAGCAGTTCTTC. This encodes CASSPPGVNEQFF.